This T cell receptor (beta chain) was documented in a study of blood T cell repertoires in COVID-19. The germline CDR1 and CDR2 sequences are LNHDA and SQIVND (reference sequence). The ends lost 6 bases at V and 1 base at J; junction bases unmatched: 11. The CDR3 spans 16 residues. Relative to its sample, this clone is medium-sized. Original analysis: Cell counts per sample came from amplifying reference gene primers. TCRdb keeps only in-frame clones here, not all; method: immunoSEQ multiplex PCR. D and trimming were read from the DNA, whereas the V and J calls and clone size are those reported in that table. The sample has around 50,000 clones, around 73% seen once; the top ten hold about 6%. Enrollees, about 18 to 95 years old, lived in some 24 US areas. Cohorts were determined from participant-reported clinical history.

Sequenced input: PBMCs or T cells enriched from blood (not recorded which). The receptor's source is a woman between 50 and 59 years old with acute COVID-19. The rearrangement uses TRBV19 and TRBJ2-7; 8 nucleotides agree with TRBD1. The CDR3 DNA reads as TGTGCCAGTAGCTCAATAGGGAACAGGGGGTCCTACGAGCAGTACTTC. This translates into CASSSIGNRGSYEQYF.